A single sample is the source of the 9 T cell receptor beta chains below, sequenced in a study of T cell repertoires in cytomegalovirus infection. TCRdb analysed the reads with MiXCR anew, one entry per CDR3 protein. The repertoire consists of approximately 470,000 distinct CDR3 sequences, with approximately 42% occurring once and the leading ten covering about 39%. Their antigen targets remain unknown. The sequenced sample was cultured PBMCs, obtained from culture after CMV antigen stimulation. These receptors came from a human donor in good health (CMV status not recorded). Some clones in this sample may be carry-over from other donors' samples.

This chain uses TRBV6-1 with TRBJ1-5; tentatively, D is TRBD1 (5 bases). The CDR3 is made up of 15 amino acids. The germline V gene encodes CDR1 MNHNS and CDR2 SASEGT. The V and J ends lost 2 bases and 7 bases respectively, with 15 bases between them. In DNA, the CDR3 is TGTGCCAGCAGTGAATGGGGGGGAATAGCCCAGCCCCAGCATTTT. Translated: CASSEWGGIAQPQHF.

The rearrangement uses TRBV7-2 and TRBJ2-3; D is undetermined. Germline V CDR1 and CDR2: SGHTA, FQGNSA. V gave up 5 bases and J gave up 5 bases, with 8 bases separating them. There are 12 residues in the CDR3. The CDR3: CASSALIDTQYF. For the CDR3, the DNA is TGTGCCAGCAGCGCCTTGATAGATACGCAGTATTTT.

This clonotype was recorded a few times. This rearrangement joins TRBV5-6 to TRBJ1-1, with a possible D match to TRBD1 (5 bases). The CDR3 has 15 residues. Trimming removed 3 bases at V and 4 bases at J, with 16 bases between. Looked up from germline, CDR1 is SGHDT and CDR2 is YYEEEE. CDR3 loop: CASSWRRGGSTEAFF. The CDR3 region has the DNA TGTGCCAGCAGCTGGCGAAGGGGAGGAAGCACTGAAGCTTTCTTT.

There are a few counts of this clonotype. The chain couples TRBV7-8 to TRBJ1-4, with 7 bases fitting TRBD1. Germline CDR1 is SGHVS and CDR2 is FQNEAQ. The CDR3 loop spans 17 amino acids. With V trimmed by 4 bases and J by 0 bases, 8 bases remained unmatched. CDR3 loop: CASSYDDRAATNEKLFF. The CDR3 nucleotides read TGTGCCAGCAGCTACGACGACAGGGCCGCAACTAATGAAAAACTGTTTTTT.

The CDR3 here is CASRPGAVGNEQFF. The CDR3 bases are TGTGCCAGCAGGCCGGGGGCGGTCGGCAATGAGCAGTTCTTC. The chain employs TRBV12-3 or TRBV12-4 and TRBJ2-1; D is possibly TRBD1 or TRBD2 (6 bases each). The CDR3 extends over 14 amino acids. Trimming cost V 6 bases and J 6 bases, with 15 bases left between them.

The gene calls are TRBV11-2 and TRBJ2-2; weak D call: TRBD2 (5 bases). Germline lookup yields CDR1 SGHAT and CDR2 FQNNGV. Trimming cost V 2 bases and J 6 bases, with 13 bases left between them. The CDR3 spans 15 residues. The CDR3 spells CASSLWVSAAGELFF. DNA for the CDR3: TGTGCCAGCAGCTTATGGGTTAGCGCGGCCGGGGAGCTGTTTTTT.

The DNA of the CDR3 is TGTGCCAGCAGCTTACTCGGGCATGGCTACACCTTC. This sequence encodes CASSLLGHGYTF. This sequence joins TRBV7-6 and TRBJ1-2; D gene ambiguous. V lost 2 bases and J lost 6, with 7 bases in between. Looked up from germline, CDR1 is SGHVS and CDR2 is FNYEAQ. The CDR3 length is 12 residues.

The chain recombines TRBV7-9 with TRBJ2-1, with 8 nucleotides matching TRBD1. This CDR3 has 13 residues. The germline CDR1 and CDR2 sequences are SEHNR and FQNEAQ (reference sequence). The DNA for the CDR3 is TGTGCTACATCGTCAGGGGGCATCAATGAGCAGTTCTTC. This gives the protein CATSSGGINEQFF.

This clonotype was found a few times. The rearrangement joins TRBV27 to TRBJ2-7; 8 bases map to TRBD2. Trimming cost V 5 bases and J 5 bases; bases outside gene matches: 5. This CDR3 has 13 amino acids. Germline assignment: CDR1 MNHEY and CDR2 SMNVEV (reference sequence). The CDR3 DNA is TGTGCCAGCAGTCCAAGCGGGGGAAACGAGCAGTACTTC. It yields the protein CASSPSGGNEQYF.